This is a list of T cell receptor beta chains from one sample in a study of read filtering for tumor transcriptome and immune sequencing. A single record per CDR3 protein comes from TCRdb applying MiXCR to the reads. This sample has 35,000 to 40,000 distinct CDR3 sequences; about 14% occur once, and the top ten carry less than 20%. Input material: a population of CD138-negative cells sorted from bone marrow. These receptors originate from a donor at least 40 years old with multiple myeloma. Each CDR3 is given with its conserved first and last residue. The D gene is left open where the match is weak. The size entry is marked missing in some rows and otherwise reads once, few, many or a size class.

TRBJ1-1 | . | TRBV4-1 | many | CASSQGSGADTEAFF | TGCGCCAGCAGCCAAGGCTCAGGGGCCGACACTGAAGCTTTCTTT
TRBJ1-1 | TRBD1 | TRBV7-2 | . | CASSPGQGDEAFF | TGTGCCAGCAGCCCCGGACAGGGAGATGAAGCTTTCTTT
TRBJ2-1 | TRBD1 | TRBV7-9 | many | CASSGTGYSYNEQFF | TGTGCCAGCAGCGGGACAGGCTACTCCTACAATGAGCAGTTCTTC
TRBJ2-5 | . | TRBV27 | many | CASSPGGLETQYF | TGTGCCAGCAGTCCCGGGGGGCTGGAGACCCAGTACTTC
TRBJ1-4 | TRBD1 | TRBV2 | many | CASIPSGGLNEKLFF | TGTGCCAGCATCCCATCAGGGGGGCTTAATGAAAAACTGTTTTTT
TRBJ1-5 | . | TRBV7-9 | . | CASSLAGAVNQPQHF | TGTGCCAGCAGCTTAGCCGGCGCAGTCAATCAGCCCCAGCATTTT
TRBJ1-1 | . | TRBV29-1 | many | CSVEIRGGPNTEAFF | TGCAGCGTTGAAATCCGAGGAGGACCGAACACTGAAGCTTTCTTT
TRBJ2-7 | TRBD2 | TRBV6-2/TRBV6-3 | many | CASTLAPWTSVAYEQYF | TGTGCCAGCACCCTCGCCCCATGGACTAGCGTTGCCTACGAGCAGTACTTC
TRBJ2-1 | . | TRBV28 | many | CASSLPGHSYNEQFF | TGTGCCAGCAGCTTACCGGGACATTCTTACAATGAGCAGTTCTTC
TRBJ2-1 | . | TRBV7-9 | . | CASSLDPHNEQFF | TGTGCCAGCAGCTTGGACCCCCACAATGAGCAGTTCTTC
TRBJ2-3 | TRBD1 | TRBV29-1 | many | CSADRGWGTDTQYF | TGCAGCGCTGACAGGGGGTGGGGCACAGATACGCAGTATTTT
TRBJ1-1 | . | TRBV7-9 | . | CASSLESSDEMRLF | TGTGCCAGTAGCTTAGAATCCTCAGATGAAATGAGGCTCTTT
TRBJ1-2 | TRBD1 | TRBV20-1 | many | CSARLTLGGASYGYTF | TGCAGTGCTAGACTTACCCTAGGGGGCGCTTCCTATGGCTACACCTTC
TRBJ1-5 | TRBD1 | TRBV12-3/TRBV12-4 | many | CASSLGQGASQPQHF | TGTGCCAGCAGTTTGGGACAGGGGGCGAGTCAGCCCCAGCATTTT
TRBJ1-1 | . | TRBV3-1 | many | CASSHNRDTEAFF | TGTGCCAGCAGCCATAACAGGGACACTGAAGCTTTCTTT
TRBJ2-3 | TRBD2 | TRBV24-1 | many | CATSDLGPGGIDTQYF | TGTGCCACCAGTGATTTGGGCCCCGGGGGGATCGATACGCAGTATTTT
TRBJ1-1 | . | TRBV6-2/TRBV6-3 | many | CASSRGGSTEAFF | TGTGCCAGCAGCCGGGGCGGCAGCACTGAAGCTTTCTTT
TRBJ2-1 | TRBD2 | TRBV28 | . | CASNGSGAKEVEQFF | TGTGCCAGCAATGGTAGCGGGGCAAAGGAAGTTGAGCAGTTCTTC
TRBJ1-1 | TRBD1 | TRBV29-1 | many | CSVEDHRGTGRAEAFF | TGCAGCGTTGAAGATCATCGGGGGACAGGGCGAGCTGAAGCTTTCTTT
TRBJ2-1 | TRBD2 | TRBV29-1 | many | CSVEDRIGGASYNEQFF | TGCAGCGTTGAAGATCGGATCGGGGGGGCGTCCTACAATGAGCAGTTCTTC
TRBJ2-1 | . | TRBV5-1 | . | CASSPTAGANEQSF | TGCGCCAGCAGCCCTACGGCGGGGGCCAATGAGCAGTCCTTC
TRBJ1-1 | . | TRBV6-5 | many | CASSRGGGLDTQAFF | TGTGCCAGCAGTCGTGGTGGGGGTTTGGACACTCAAGCTTTCTTT
TRBJ2-1 | TRBD1 | TRBV24-1 | many | CATSDTTGQGSYNEQFF | TGTGCCACCAGTGACACCACGGGACAGGGCTCCTACAATGAGCAGTTCTTC
TRBJ1-1 | . | TRBV29-1 | many | CSVGRQNTEAFF | TGCAGCGTCGGTAGGCAGAACACTGAAGCTTTCTTT
TRBJ2-1 | TRBD1 | TRBV7-3 | many | CASSFGQVSCNEQFF | TGTGCCAGCAGCTTCGGACAGGTCTCCTGCAATGAGCAGTTCTTC
TRBJ2-1 | TRBD2 | TRBV29-1 | . | CSVEEAGGPGEQIF | TGCAGCGTGGAGGAAGCGGGGGGGCCCGGTGAGCAGATCTTC
TRBJ2-5 | TRBD1 | TRBV6-5 | . | CASSLQGAGETQYF | TGTGCCAGCAGTTTACAGGGGGCCGGGGAGACCCAGTACTTC
TRBJ2-5 | . | TRBV5-1 | many | CASSLGHGQETQYF | TGCGCCAGCAGCTTGGGACACGGGCAAGAGACCCAGTACTTC
TRBJ1-1 | . | TRBV11-2 | few | CASSLVREGTEAFF | TGTGCCAGCAGCTTAGTGCGGGAGGGCACTGAAGCTTTCTTT
TRBJ2-5 | . | TRBV11-2 | many | CASSLGMGETQYF | TGTGCCAGCAGCTTAGGGATGGGAGAGACCCAGTACTTC
TRBJ1-5 | . | TRBV29-1 | many | CSVEGQGNQPQHF | TGCAGCGTTGAGGGTCAGGGAAATCAGCCCCAGCATTTT
TRBJ2-7 | TRBD1 | TRBV6-5 | . | CAGSKDRGHEQHF | TGTGCCGGCAGTAAGGACAGGGGCCACGAGCAGCACTTC
TRBJ1-5 | . | TRBV5-6 | few | CASSLRTANQPQHF | TGTGCCAGCAGCTTAAGGACAGCTAATCAGCCCCAGCATTTT
TRBJ1-1 | TRBD1 | TRBV4-2 | many | CASSQDLGGASTEAFF | TGTGCCAGCAGCCAAGACTTAGGGGGCGCGAGCACTGAAGCTTTCTTT
TRBJ1-4 | TRBD1 | TRBV5-1 | many | CASSLGTGREKLFF | TGCGCCAGCAGCTTAGGGACAGGGCGTGAAAAACTGTTTTTT
TRBJ2-7 | TRBD2 | TRBV5-1 | many | CASSLGEGYEQYF | TGCGCCAGCAGCCTCGGGGAGGGGTACGAGCAGTACTTC
TRBJ2-4 | . | TRBV18 | many | CASSPRDVTKNIQYF | TGTGCCAGCTCACCGAGGGACGTGACCAAAAACATTCAGTACTTC
TRBJ1-1 | . | TRBV6-2/TRBV6-3 | . | CASSYRAYHIGTEAFF | TGTGCCAGCAGTTACCGGGCCTACCATATAGGCACTGAAGCTTTCTTT
TRBJ1-6 | . | TRBV6-6 | many | CASSPIDSVVSPLHF | TGTGCCAGCAGTCCTATCGACTCGGTAGTTTCACCCCTCCACTTT
TRBJ2-7 | TRBD2 | TRBV4-2 | many | CASSQELERGAYEQYF | TGTGCCAGCAGCCAAGAACTCGAGCGGGGGGCCTACGAGCAGTACTTC
TRBJ1-1 | . | TRBV5-6 | many | CASLPQGGTEAFF | TGTGCCAGCCTCCCCCAGGGTGGGACTGAAGCTTTCTTT
TRBJ1-5 | . | TRBV28 | many | CASSPRGFTSNQPQHF | TGTGCCAGCAGTCCTCGGGGCTTTACAAGCAATCAGCCCCAGCATTTT
TRBJ1-1 | . | TRBV29-1 | many | CSVEGTGKAFF | TGCAGCGTTGAAGGGACTGGTAAAGCTTTCTTT
TRBJ2-4 | . | TRBV12-3/TRBV12-4 | many | CASSLRGLSKNIQYF | TGTGCCAGCAGTTTGAGGGGTTTGTCCAAAAACATTCAGTACTTC
TRBJ2-3 | . | TRBV21-1 | many | CASRRPVGRTDTQYF | TGTGCCAGCAGAAGACCTGTGGGGCGCACAGATACGCAGTATTTT
TRBJ1-3 | . | TRBV2 | many | CASSLSSGNTIYF | TGTGCCAGCAGTCTAAGCTCTGGAAACACCATATATTTT
TRBJ2-1 | TRBD2 | TRBV6-2/TRBV6-3 | many | CASTGTSALEQFF | TGTGCCAGCACCGGGACTAGCGCCCTAGAGCAGTTCTTC
TRBJ1-5 | TRBD1 | TRBV7-9 | . | CASTGQGDNQSQHF | TGTGCCAGCACGGGACAGGGTGATAATCAGTCCCAGCATTTT
TRBJ2-7 | . | TRBV10-2 | . | CASSEGVRGSSYEQYF | TGCGCCAGCAGTGAAGGAGTTAGGGGCAGCTCCTACGAGCAGTACTTC
TRBJ2-3 | TRBD2 | TRBV5-5 | once | CASSLGAGGTDTQYF | TGTGCCAGCAGCTTAGGAGCGGGGGGCACAGATACGCAGTATTTT
TRBJ2-7 | . | TRBV20-1 | many | CSAIAGASIYEQYF | TGCAGTGCTATCGCTGGGGCGAGCATCTACGAGCAGTACTTC
TRBJ1-4 | . | TRBV7-2 | once | CASSLGGGNEKLFF | TGTGCCAGCAGCTTGGGCGGGGGTAATGAAAAACTGTTTTTT
TRBJ2-1 | . | TRBV9 | many | CASSVRGGYTYNEQFF | TGTGCCAGCAGCGTTCGCGGGGGCTACACCTACAATGAGCAGTTCTTC
TRBJ2-7 | . | TRBV5-1 | . | CASSLSQGTIHYEQYF | TGCGCCAGCAGCTTGTCCCAGGGAACCATCCATTACGAGCAGTACTTC
TRBJ1-5 | . | TRBV5-1 | many | CASSLGDYSNQPQHF | TGCGCCAGCAGCTTGGGGGATTATAGCAATCAGCCCCAGCATTTT
TRBJ2-7 | . | TRBV28 | . | CAGSTITESPSYGQYF | TGTGCCGGCAGTACAATTACAGAGTCCCCCTCCTACGGGCAGTACTTC
TRBJ2-3 | . | TRBV20-1 | many | CSARWELTDTQYF | TGCAGTGCTAGATGGGAGCTCACAGATACGCAGTATTTT
TRBJ2-2 | . | TRBV10-3 | many | CAISERGATGELFF | TGTGCCATCAGTGAACGGGGCGCAACCGGGGAGCTGTTTTTT
TRBJ2-2 | . | TRBV20-1 | many | CSARVGGQGGELFF | TGCAGTGCTAGAGTCGGGGGCCAGGGCGGGGAGCTGTTTTTT
TRBJ1-2 | TRBD1 | TRBV5-1 | . | CASSPAGQGSYGYTF | TGCGCCAGCAGCCCGGCCGGACAGGGGAGCTATGGCTACACCTTC